Following are 29 T cell receptor beta chains from one sample sequenced in a study of post-analysis software for immune sequencing data. Notes on the study in general: With TRBV5-6, TRBV5-1 and TRBV20-1 included, 5 or 6 TRBV segments were more frequent in patients than in controls.

What these receptors recognize is not known. Researchers reported that TCR beta cDNA libraries carried unique molecular identifiers. In TCRdb, the PCR reads were re-called with MiXCR into one record per CDR3 protein. The table records 400,000 to 500,000 distinct CDR3 sequences, approximately 39% of them present only once. The specimen sequenced was blood. The receptor source for this set is a girl aged 2 to 10 with multiple sclerosis.

The chain joins TRBV6-4 to TRBJ1-5, with D hard to call. This CDR3 contains 13 residues. Germline V gene lookup returns CDR1 MRHNA and CDR2 SNTAGT. Trimming took 4 bases from V and 3 from J, leaving 7 bases between them. The chain's CDR3 is CASSVVPNQPQHF. The CDR3 nucleotides are TGTGCCAGCAGTGTTGTCCCCAATCAGCCCCAGCATTTT.

The sample holds a few counts of this clonotype. The chain joins TRBV6-5 to TRBJ2-5; D might be TRBD1 or TRBD2, each matching 5 bases. CDR3 length: 18 amino acids. CDR1 is MNHEY and CDR2 is SVGAGI in the germline V gene. Trimming stripped 4 bases from V and 5 bases from J, with 26 bases between. The CDR3: CASSSSSPGALNRETQYF. In nucleotides, the CDR3 is TGTGCCAGCAGTTCCTCTAGCCCTGGGGCCCTTAATCGGGAGACCCAGTACTTC.

CDR3 DNA sequence: TGTGCCAGTCGGGTTTCCCAAGAGACCCAGTACTTC. It yields the protein CASRVSQETQYF. The chain is built from TRBV28 and TRBJ2-5; D is unclear. The V gene's germline CDR1 is MDHEN and CDR2 SYDVKM. This CDR3 has 12 amino acids. V shed 9 bases and J shed 1 base, with 9 bases lying between them.

The rearrangement links TRBV7-2 to TRBJ2-7; 13 bases agree with TRBD2. The CDR3 has 17 amino acids. Germline trimming cut 6 bases from V and 4 bases from J; bases unmatched to any gene: 12. Germline V gene data show CDR1 as SGHTA and CDR2 as FQGNSA. The CDR3 sequence is CASSPAGLAGTAYEQYF. DNA of the CDR3: TGTGCCAGCAGTCCAGCGGGACTAGCGGGGACGGCTTACGAGCAGTACTTC.

The CDR3 DNA sequence: TGCAGTGCACAAGTACGCCTAGTCGACGAGCAGTACTTC. As protein: CSAQVRLVDEQYF. V and J are TRBV20-1 and TRBJ2-5; D gene uncertain. The DNA end is more similar to TRBJ2-7, so the J call may be wrong. The CDR3 consists of 13 residues. Germline CDR1 is DFQATT and CDR2 is SNEGSKA (reference sequence).

This clonotype turned up a few times. This sequence joins TRBV20-1 and TRBJ1-5, with no clear D. V lost 1 base, J lost 0 bases, and 10 bases lay in between. Germline V lookup: CDR1 DFQATT, CDR2 SNEGSKA (reference sequence). The CDR3 is made up of 15 amino acids. CDR3 sequence (DNA): TGCAGTGCTAGAGGTCTCGGGTATAGCAATCAGCCCCAGCATTTT. It encodes CSARGLGYSNQPQHF.

Only a few counts were recorded for this clonotype. The V and J genes are TRBV7-6 and TRBJ1-2, with 7 positions matching TRBD1. V dropped 4 bases and J dropped 1; count of bases not matched to a gene: 3. The germline gives CDR1 SGHVS, CDR2 FNYEAQ. CDR3 length: 14 amino acids. This CDR3 is CASSSNRGNYGYTF. The CDR3 region has the DNA TGTGCCAGCAGCTCCAACAGGGGTAACTATGGCTACACCTTC.

CDR3 in amino acids: CASSQDLGRGKSPLHF. The DNA of the CDR3 is TGTGCCAGCAGCCAAGATCTTGGGCGGGGGAAATCACCCCTCCACTTT. The gene calls are TRBV4-2 and TRBJ1-6; D may be TRBD1 (5 bases). The CDR3 spans 16 residues. Trimming took 0 bases from V and 10 from J, leaving 16 bases between them. From germline, CDR1 is LGHNA and CDR2 YNFKEQ.

Comment on this clonotype: The germline gene is not matched at one end of the junction; a read error may be the cause. V usage is TRBV6-5 and J usage is TRBJ1-5, with D unresolved. Per germline, CDR1 MNHEY and CDR2 SVGAGI. This CDR3 has 15 residues. The CDR3 region has the DNA TGTGCCAGCAGTCCCATGGGAGGCGGCAATCAGCCCCGGCATTTT. Translated, it gives CASSPMGGGNQPRHF.

The chain joins TRBV12-3 or TRBV12-4 to TRBJ2-1, with 8 bases identical to TRBD2. V shed 11 bases, J shed 0 bases, and the junction held 15 bases outside the gene matches. This CDR3 has 17 amino acids. Here the CDR3 DNA reads TGTGCCTCCGGAGGGGGTTCAAGCGGGAGCTCCTACAATGAGCAGTTCTTC. It codes for CASGGGSSGSSYNEQFF.

The chain links TRBV20-1 to TRBJ2-7; D gene ambiguous. The V end lost 3 bases, the J end lost 1 base, and 10 bases lay between the germline ends. Germline CDR1 reads DFQATT; CDR2 reads SNEGSKA (reference sequence). The CDR3 has 13 residues. The CDR3 spells CSASGQFSYEQYF. Here the CDR3 DNA reads TGCAGTGCTAGTGGGCAGTTTTCCTACGAGCAGTACTTC.

This clonotype was seen a few times. The chain has TRBV25-1 and TRBJ2-1, with a tentative D call TRBD2 (7 bases). Germline values: CDR1 MGHDK, CDR2 SYGVNS. The CDR3 has 15 residues. V lost 4 bases, J lost 13 bases, and 23 bases lay in between. The DNA of the CDR3 is TGTGCCAGCAGTGCTGGGGGGGCCCTGGGGGTACGTCAGTTCTTC. Amino acid sequence: CASSAGGALGVRQFF.

This chain uses TRBV20-1 with TRBJ1-1, with D perhaps TRBD1 (5 bases). The V end lost 1 base, the J end lost 3 bases, and 15 bases lay between the germline ends. Germline CDR1 and CDR2: DFQATT and SNEGSKA (reference sequence). The CDR3 consists of 15 residues. DNA for the CDR3: TGCAGTGCTAGAGCCCGTTGGACATCATACACTGAAGCTTTCTTT. Translating gives CSARARWTSYTEAFF.

This clonotype has only a few counts. Germline is not matched at one junction end, which may reflect a read error. This chain links TRBV7-2 with TRBJ1-2, with 9 bases aligning to TRBD1. Per germline, CDR1 SGHTA and CDR2 FQGNSA. This CDR3 is 15 amino acids long. The CDR3 coding sequence is TGTGCCGGCAGCCGAGGGGGACAGGGTCGGGATGGCTACACCTTC. The encoded protein is CAGSRGGQGRDGYTF.

CDR3 sequence reads: CASSSQGYSTDTQYF. DNA of the CDR3: TGTGCCAGTTCGTCTCAGGGTTACAGCACAGATACGCAGTATTTT. This rearrangement joins TRBV19 to TRBJ2-3; possible D gene TRBD1, 5 bases. Deletions cut 8 bases from V and 0 bases from J, with 15 bases between. The germline V gene encodes CDR1 LNHDA and CDR2 SQIVND (reference sequence). The CDR3 length is 15 residues.

This clonotype has more than one count but fewer than ten. The J gene is TRBJ2-1, the V gene TRBV7-2, with 7 bases aligning to TRBD2. The trim removed 5 bases at V and 8 bases at J, leaving 15 bases unmatched. Germline V gene sequence: CDR1 SGHTA, CDR2 FQGNSA. This CDR3 spans 16 amino acids. The DNA for the CDR3 is TGTGCCAGCAGCCTCTTCGACAGCGGGGACGGCGATGAGCAGTTCTTC. Translated: CASSLFDSGDGDEQFF. Full variable domain (missing parts from reference TRBV7-2 and TRBJ2-1): GAGVSQSPSNKVTEKGKDVELRCDPISGHTALYWYRQSLGQGLEFLIYFQGNSAPDKSGLPSDRFSAERTGGSVSTLTIQRTQQEDSAVYLCASSLFDSGDGDEQFFGPGTRLTVL.

V and J are TRBV20-1 and TRBJ2-7; D is undetermined. CDR1 DFQATT and CDR2 SNEGSKA come from the germline V gene (reference sequence). Trimming removed 3 bases from V and 4 bases from J, with 13 bases in between. CDR3 length: 13 residues. This chain's CDR3 is CSARAWAPYEQYF. The DNA of the CDR3 is TGCAGTGCTAGGGCGTGGGCCCCGTACGAGCAGTACTTC.

The V and J genes are TRBV7-8 and TRBJ2-1; 13 bases agree with TRBD2. V was pared by 2 bases and J by 2 bases, with 3 bases of the junction left unmatched. This CDR3 has 17 amino acids. Germline V gene sequence: CDR1 SGHVS, CDR2 FQNEAQ. The CDR3 nucleotides read TGTGCCAGCAGCTTAATGGGGACTAGCGGGGCCTACAATGAGCAGTTCTTC. It translates to CASSLMGTSGAYNEQFF.

The rearrangement joins TRBV20-1 to TRBJ1-2; no clear D gene. The V end lost 0 bases, the J end lost 6 bases, and 8 bases lay between the germline ends. The CDR3 covers 12 residues. The V gene's germline CDR1 is DFQATT and CDR2 SNEGSKA (reference sequence). The chain's CDR3 is CSARDPTDGYTF. The CDR3, as DNA: TGCAGTGCTAGAGATCCAACAGATGGCTACACCTTC.

This clonotype was seen a handful of times. The chain is built from TRBV27 and TRBJ2-4; D not resolved. This CDR3 is 14 amino acids long. V lost 2 bases and J 0 bases, leaving 5 bases between the germline ends. Germline V CDR1 and CDR2: MNHEY, SMNVEV (reference sequence). The CDR3 region has the DNA TGTGCCAGCAGTTTACGGCTAGCCAAAAACATTCAGTACTTC. It encodes CASSLRLAKNIQYF.

The count of this clonotype is one. The chain employs TRBV28 and TRBJ2-5; 8 positions match TRBD2. Germline V lookup: CDR1 MDHEN, CDR2 SYDVKM. CDR3 length: 15 amino acids. V gave up 5 bases and J gave up 6 bases; unmatched junction bases: 11. As DNA, the CDR3 is TGTGCCAGCAGTCCTCAACGGGAGGGCCTCCAGACCCAGTACTTC. Translation gives CASSPQREGLQTQYF.

The chain carries TRBV20-1 and TRBJ2-7, with D tentatively TRBD2 (6 bases). The CDR3 has 12 amino acids. Trimming removed 5 bases from V and 2 bases from J, with 10 bases in between. Germline CDR1 is DFQATT and CDR2 is SNEGSKA (reference sequence). The CDR3 region has the DNA TGCAGTGCTCTCCCGGGGGCCTACGAGCAGTACTTC. It encodes CSALPGAYEQYF.

J is TRBJ2-1 and V is TRBV7-9, with unresolved D. CDR1 is SEHNR and CDR2 is FQNEAQ in the germline V gene (reference sequence). V shed 1 base and J shed 10 bases, with 14 bases lying between them. This CDR3 spans 14 amino acids. This CDR3 reads CASSLEKTPHEQFF. The CDR3 DNA reads TGTGCCAGCAGCTTAGAGAAGACCCCTCACGAGCAGTTCTTC.

V gene TRBV6-2 or TRBV6-3 combines with J gene TRBJ1-5, with unresolved D. The CDR3 consists of 16 residues. Trimming shortened V by 5 bases and J by 3 bases, and 17 bases separated the two germline ends. CDR1 MNHEY and CDR2 SVGEGT come from the germline V gene. Here the CDR3 DNA reads TGTGCCAGCAGTCCTAATGATTTAGGAGTCAATCAGCCCCAGCATTTT. Protein: CASSPNDLGVNQPQHF.

This CDR3 reads CSATLGGYQETQYF. The CDR3 DNA is TGCAGTGCTACCCTCGGCGGTTACCAAGAGACCCAGTACTTC. The chain links TRBV20-1 to TRBJ2-5, with no clear D. Germline V gene sequence: CDR1 DFQATT, CDR2 SNEGSKA (reference sequence). V dropped 4 bases and J dropped 0 bases, with 12 bases sitting between them. The CDR3 is 14 amino acids.

V usage is TRBV5-1 and J usage is TRBJ2-7; 12 positions agree with TRBD2. This CDR3 has 17 amino acids. With V trimmed by 0 bases and J by 2 bases, 6 bases remained unmatched. In germline, CDR1 is SGHRS, CDR2 YFSETQ. DNA for the CDR3: TGCGCCAGCAGCTTGGAGTTGACTAGCGGGAGTCCCTACGAGCAGTACTTC. It encodes CASSLELTSGSPYEQYF.

The CDR3: CASSISPNTEAFF. In nucleotides, the CDR3 is TGTGCCAGCAGTATCAGTCCGAACACTGAAGCTTTCTTT. The genes are TRBV12-3 or TRBV12-4 and TRBJ1-1; no clear D. This CDR3 region has 13 residues. Trimming cost V 5 bases and J 1 base, with 8 bases left between them.

The chain links TRBV12-3 or TRBV12-4 to TRBJ1-6, with 7 bases lining up with TRBD1. This CDR3 has 14 residues. V trimming: 2 bases; J trimming: 5 bases; junction bases outside the gene matches: 0. CDR3 residues: CASSLRGHNSPLHF. DNA for the CDR3: TGTGCCAGCAGTTTAAGGGGGCATAATTCACCCCTCCACTTT.

The rearrangement joins TRBV7-9 to TRBJ2-1, with D hard to call. The germline CDR1 and CDR2 sequences are SEHNR and FQNEAQ (reference sequence). Trimming left V 5 bases short and J 6 bases short, with 14 bases between. The CDR3 has 14 residues. The CDR3 here is CASSLLKAGNEQFF. In nucleotides, the CDR3 is TGTGCCAGCAGCCTCCTCAAAGCCGGCAATGAGCAGTTCTTC.